Listed here are 17 T cell receptor beta chains from one sample, sequenced in a study of cytomegalovirus exposure and HLA in healthy donors. PCR primers comprised 60 Vbeta and 13 Jbeta primers. The repertoire was sequenced with immunoSEQ multiplex PCR; TCRdb's copy has only in-frame clones and lacks some. This sample carries 200,000 to 250,000 clones, about 84% of them seen once, and the ten largest clones take over 1%. The sequenced sample consisted of PBMCs. All receptors come from a human donor in good health.

The chain employs TRBV7-2 and TRBJ2-7; 12 nucleotides agree with TRBD2. This CDR3 spans 14 amino acids. Losses at the gene ends were 6 bases for V and 4 bases for J; bases not matched to a gene: 4. CDR1 and CDR2 (germline): SGHTA, FQGNSA. The CDR3 sequence: CASSLTSGSYEQYF. CDR3 nucleotides: TGTGCCAGCAGTCTGACTAGCGGGAGTTACGAGCAGTACTTC.

J is TRBJ2-1 and V is TRBV18; TRBD2 matches at 7 bases. The V gene's germline CDR1 is KGHSH and CDR2 LQKENI. After removal of 5 bases from V and 8 bases from J, the junction contained 15 bases not matched to a gene. The CDR3 sequence is 16 residues long. CDR3 residues: CASSERAGRGLDEQFF. The CDR3 DNA reads as TGTGCCAGCTCAGAACGAGCGGGGAGGGGTCTGGATGAGCAGTTCTTC.

The chain joins TRBV2 to TRBJ1-5; no firm D call. Germline V gene data show CDR1 as SNHLY and CDR2 as FYNNEI. V lost 7 bases to trimming and J lost 3 bases, with 19 bases between them. The CDR3 extends over 16 amino acids. CDR3 residues: CASTPRGLKNNQPQHF. The CDR3 DNA reads TGTGCCAGCACCCCCCGAGGACTAAAGAACAATCAGCCCCAGCATTTT.

This clone was seen only once. The chain joins TRBV10-3 to TRBJ2-2; D is perhaps TRBD1 (6 bases). Germline V gene sequence: CDR1 ENHRY, CDR2 SYGVKD. The germline V and J ends were trimmed by 10 bases and 7 bases, with 10 bases remaining between them. The CDR3 covers 11 residues. The CDR3 protein is CATQGSGELFF. DNA of the CDR3: TGTGCCACGCAGGGGAGCGGGGAGCTGTTTTTT.

The chain carries TRBV6-5 and TRBJ2-5; TRBD2 is a possible D gene (5 bases). Germline lookup yields CDR1 MNHEY and CDR2 SVGAGI. Trimming cost V 0 bases and J 3 bases, with 8 bases left between them. The CDR3 is 14 amino acids. CDR3 protein: CASSYSGIEETQYF. As DNA, the CDR3 is TGTGCCAGCAGTTACTCCGGGATAGAAGAGACCCAGTACTTC.

This chain uses TRBV11-2 with TRBJ1-1; 7 positions agree with TRBD1. CDR1 is SGHAT and CDR2 is FQNNGV in the germline V gene. This CDR3 spans 17 amino acids. Trimming cost V 1 base and J 1 base; bases outside gene matches: 9. The CDR3 nucleotides are TGTGCCAGCAGCTTAGTCTCCCCGGGACAGCCGAACACTGAAGCTTTCTTT. Its protein is CASSLVSPGQPNTEAFF.

The rearrangement uses TRBV19 and TRBJ2-1; 11 bases are a match to TRBD2. The CDR3 loop spans 15 amino acids. V trimming: 5 bases; J trimming: 7 bases; junction bases outside the gene matches: 7. Germline CDR1 reads LNHDA; CDR2 reads SQIVND (reference sequence). The CDR3 sequence: CASSQLLAGDNEQFF. The CDR3 DNA reads as TGTGCCAGTAGTCAACTACTAGCGGGAGATAATGAGCAGTTCTTC.

The V and J genes are TRBV27 and TRBJ1-5, with 7 bases fitting TRBD1. This CDR3 has 17 amino acids. Germline CDR1 MNHEY, CDR2 SMNVEV (reference sequence). The trim removed 5 bases at V and 1 base at J, leaving 11 bases unmatched. In nucleotides, the CDR3 is TGTGCCAGCAGTGCGTCTCGACAGGGTCGCAGCAATCAGCCCCAGCATTTT. This codes for CASSASRQGRSNQPQHF.

The chain is built from TRBV4-1 and TRBJ2-7; D call uncertain. The CDR3 is 12 residues long. Trimming pared 1 base from V and 5 bases from J, leaving 6 bases between. Germline V CDR1 and CDR2: MGHRA, YSYEKL. The CDR3 is CASSQAQHEQYF. In DNA, the CDR3 is TGCGCCAGCAGCCAAGCACAGCACGAGCAGTACTTC.

The gene calls are TRBV19 and TRBJ2-7, with a weak D call TRBD2 (5 bases). Germline CDR1 LNHDA, CDR2 SQIVND (reference sequence). V was clipped by 7 bases and J by 5 bases, with 15 bases between them. This CDR3 comprises 13 residues. CDR3 in DNA: TGTGCCAGTACAAGACTACCCGGAGACGAGCAGTACTTC. This encodes CASTRLPGDEQYF.

The DNA for the CDR3 is TGTGCCAGCAGTGGACTAGCTGAAGATACGCAGTATTTT. Translated, it gives CASSGLAEDTQYF. The rearrangement joins TRBV2 to TRBJ2-3; 7 positions agree with TRBD2. Germline V CDR1 and CDR2: SNHLY, FYNNEI. The CDR3 spans 13 residues. Trimming removed 4 bases from V and 5 bases from J; junction bases left unmatched: 3. Complete variable domain (other parts from reference TRBV2 and TRBJ2-3): EPEVTQTPSHQVTQMGQEVILRCVPISNHLYFYWYRQILGQKVEFLVSFYNNEISEKSEIFDDQFSVERPDGSNFTLKIRSTKLEDSAMYFCASSGLAEDTQYFGPGTRLTVL.

As regards this clone: Other DNA sequences in this sample translate to the same CDR3. The rearrangement uses TRBV28 and TRBJ1-3, with TRBD1 identical over 9 bases. This CDR3 region has 18 residues. Germline V gene lookup returns CDR1 MDHEN and CDR2 SYDVKM. V lost 6 bases, J lost 6 bases, and 18 bases stayed unmatched. CDR3 residues: CASRTPQAGQGGENTIYF. The CDR3 nucleotides read TGTGCCAGCAGGACTCCCCAGGCGGGACAGGGAGGGGAAAACACCATATATTTT.

This clone was picked up one time. The chain has TRBV6-6 and TRBJ2-7; D not certain. The germline V gene encodes CDR1 MNHNY and CDR2 SVGAGI (reference sequence). The ends were cut back, 2 bases at V and 1 base at J, with 9 bases in the middle. The CDR3 loop spans 14 amino acids. The DNA of the CDR3 is TGTGCCAGCAGTTACATCCCCAATTCCTACGAGCAGTACTTC. Translation gives CASSYIPNSYEQYF.

V gene TRBV20-1 combines with J gene TRBJ2-1; D is undetermined. This CDR3 spans 10 amino acids. V was pared by 4 bases and J by 5 bases, with 3 bases between. Germline V CDR1 and CDR2: DFQATT, SNEGSKA (reference sequence). CDR3 coding DNA: TGCAGTGCTACTAACAATGAGCAGTTCTTC. Amino acids: CSATNNEQFF.

This rearrangement joins TRBV16 to TRBJ2-5, with 10 bases that match TRBD2. CDR3 length equals 16 residues. J lost 6 bases, V lost 1 base, and 8 bases had no gene match. Germline CDR1 KGHSY, CDR2 FQNENV. This CDR3 is CASSQWLAGEGKTQYF. CDR3 in DNA: TGTGCCAGCAGCCAATGGCTAGCGGGAGAAGGAAAGACCCAGTACTTC.

CDR3 sequence reads: CASSPTGVMPYNEQFF. CDR3 in DNA: TGTGCCAGCAGTCCTACAGGGGTTATGCCCTACAATGAGCAGTTCTTC. The chain has TRBV7-3 and TRBJ2-1; TRBD1 agrees at 7 bases. This CDR3 region has 16 residues. Germline assignment: CDR1 SGHTA and CDR2 FQGTGA. With V trimmed by 6 bases and J by 2 bases, 10 bases remained unmatched.

The chain links TRBV9 to TRBJ2-1; TRBD2 might be the D (6 bases). V was shortened by 3 bases and J by 4 bases, with 11 bases between the two germline ends. Per the germline V gene, CDR1 is SGDLS and CDR2 is YYNGEE. The CDR3 is 14 residues long. CDR3 in amino acids: CASSGGAAYNEQFF. The CDR3 DNA sequence: TGTGCCAGCAGCGGCGGGGCGGCTTACAATGAGCAGTTCTTC.